A selection of T cell receptor beta chains follows, all from one sample in a study of blood T cells in healthy people across ages. MiXCR was run by TCRdb on the 5' RACE reads, yielding one entry per CDR3 protein. The sample records 1.5 million to 1.9 million distinct CDR3 sequences, approximately 43% being singletons. Sequenced material: blood. The receptors were sampled from a woman younger than 35 in good health. Each CDR3 is given with its conserved first and last residue. The D gene is left open where the match is weak. Size tells how often a clone was seen (once, few, many) or the class of an expanded clone, and some rows leave it out.

v_gene	abundance	j_gene	len	d_gene	CDR3nt	CDR3aa
TRBV11-2	few	TRBJ1-5	15	-	TGTGCCAGCAGCTCATCAGGGACTCACAATCAGCCCCAGCATTTT	CASSSSGTHNQPQHF
TRBV4-2	-	TRBJ2-2	16	-	TGTGCCAGCAGCCAACCGGACAGACCACGTACCGGGGAGCTGTTTTTT	CASSQPDRPRTGELFF
TRBV4-3	few	TRBJ2-5	14	-	TGCGCCAGCAGCCAAGCTACTCTCGGGGAGACCCAGTACTTC	CASSQATLGETQYF
TRBV7-2	-	TRBJ1-4	15	-	TGTGCCAGCAGCCGAGCAGGGCCTTCTAATGAAAAACTGTTTTTT	CASSRAGPSNEKLFF
TRBV20-1	-	TRBJ1-5	14	-	TGCAGTGCTAGATTGAAGGGTTCGAATCAGCCCCAGCATTTT	CSARLKGSNQPQHF
TRBV6-5	-	TRBJ2-1	15	-	TGTGCCAGCAGTCCCGTAGCGAGCTCCTACAATGAGCAGTTCTTC	CASSPVASSYNEQFF
TRBV27	-	TRBJ1-4	14	-	TGTGCCAGCAGTTTGAGGGGGGGAAGGGAAAAACTGTTTTTT	CASSLRGGREKLFF
TRBV20-1	-	TRBJ2-5	12	TRBD1	TGCAGTGCCCAGGGGGACCGAGAGACCCAGTACTTC	CSAQGDRETQYF
TRBV6-1	once	TRBJ2-5	15	-	TGTGCCAGCAGTGAAGGGCTAGCGCCTGACAATGAGCAGTACTTC	CASSEGLAPDNEQYF
TRBV6-6	-	TRBJ1-5	13	-	TGTGCCAGCAGTTACTCGACCGGCCAGCCCCAGCATTTT	CASSYSTGQPQHF
TRBV7-6	-	TRBJ2-3	16	-	TGTGCCAGCACCAGGATGGCGGGGCATAGCACAGATACGCAGTATTTT	CASTRMAGHSTDTQYF
TRBV7-2	-	TRBJ2-4	14	-	TGTGCCAGCAGCGTAGTAGGAGAGGTAAACATTCAGTACTTC	CASSVVGEVNIQYF
TRBV6-1	once	TRBJ2-2	16	TRBD2	TGTGCCACCCAGCCCCCTAGCGGGAGGGTTACCGGGGAGCTGTTTTTT	CATQPPSGRVTGELFF
TRBV2	-	TRBJ2-5	15	TRBD2	TGTGCCAGCAGTGGACTAGCGGGAAGGGTTGGTGAGCAGTACTTC	CASSGLAGRVGEQYF
TRBV15	-	TRBJ2-3	16	-	TGTGCCACCAGCGGGGGAGGATGGGCAACCACAGATACGCAGTATTTT	CATSGGGWATTDTQYF
TRBV4-1	-	TRBJ1-4	15	-	TGCGCCAGCAGCCTCGCAGGGACGGGTCTCGAAAAACTGTTTTTT	CASSLAGTGLEKLFF
TRBV20-1	few	TRBJ2-3	12	-	TGCAGTGCTGGACTTCGCACAGATACGCAGTATTTT	CSAGLRTDTQYF
TRBV3-1	-	TRBJ2-1	15	TRBD1	TGTGCCGGCAGCCCACAACAGGGGGTTGGCGATGAGCAGTTCTTC	CAGSPQQGVGDEQFF
TRBV4-1	few	TRBJ1-4	16	-	TGCGCCAGCAGCCAAGGCGGGGGCCCTACCAATGAAAAACTGTTTTTT	CASSQGGGPTNEKLFF
TRBV19	-	TRBJ1-1	15	-	TGTGCCAGCAAGCTATATCCTAACATGAACACTGAAGCTTTCTTT	CASKLYPNMNTEAFF
TRBV6-2/TRBV6-3	few	TRBJ2-1	15	TRBD2	TGTGCCAGCAATTTGCGGGGGTTCTCCTACAATGAGCAGTTCTTC	CASNLRGFSYNEQFF
TRBV29-1	few	TRBJ2-7	14	-	TGCAGCGTTGAGTGGGCCGACAGTTCCTACGAGCAGTACTTC	CSVEWADSSYEQYF
TRBV5-5	-	TRBJ1-6	16	-	TGTGCCAGCAGCTTGGACCTGTTCTCCTATAATTCACCCCTCCACTTT	CASSLDLFSYNSPLHF
TRBV20-1	-	TRBJ2-3	12	TRBD2	TGCAGTGCTACTAGCGGGAGAGATACGCGGTATTTT	CSATSGRDTRYF
TRBV12-3/TRBV12-4	-	TRBJ1-1	16	TRBD1	TGTGCCAGCAGCCGGCGGGAACCAGGGGGTAACACTGAAGCTTTCTTT	CASSRREPGGNTEAFF
TRBV20-1	few	TRBJ2-7	15	TRBD2	TGCAGTGCTAGAATCGGGACTAGCGGGACCTACGAGCAGTACTTC	CSARIGTSGTYEQYF
TRBV20-1	-	TRBJ2-7	14	-	TGCAGTGCCCAAACACGAATTTCTCTTAACGAGCAGTACTTC	CSAQTRISLNEQYF
TRBV7-9	few	TRBJ2-3	12	-	TGTGCCAGCAGCTCCCCGATGGGGAGGCAGTATTTT	CASSSPMGRQYF
TRBV9	-	TRBJ2-2	16	-	TGTGCCAGCAGCGCGCACAGGACCCCGAACACCGGGGAGCTGTTTTTT	CASSAHRTPNTGELFF
TRBV7-9	-	TRBJ1-1	18	-	TGTGCCAGCAGCTCCCCCGGTCCCCAGGGTAGGGTGACGGCTGAAGCTTTCTTT	CASSSPGPQGRVTAEAFF
TRBV20-1	-	TRBJ2-5	14	TRBD2	TGCAGTGCTGTAGGACTGGGAGGGCAAGAGACCCAGTACTTC	CSAVGLGGQETQYF
TRBV20-1	once	TRBJ2-5	15	TRBD1	TGCAGTGCTTCCCCTGGACAGGCCTCCCAAGAGACCCAGTACTTC	CSASPGQASQETQYF
TRBV12-3/TRBV12-4	few	TRBJ1-5	15	-	TGTGCCAGCAGCCCCGGCGGGGATAGCAATCAGCCCCAGCATTTT	CASSPGGDSNQPQHF
TRBV20-1	-	TRBJ2-7	17	TRBD2	TGCAGTGCTAGAGATGAGAGTTGGGGAGCGGGAATTTACGAGCAGTACTTC	CSARDESWGAGIYEQYF
TRBV12-3/TRBV12-4	few	TRBJ1-5	17	-	TGTGCCAGCAGCAGAACACCCGACAGGAACTACAATCAGCCCCAGCATTTT	CASSRTPDRNYNQPQHF
TRBV6-1	few	TRBJ1-2	14	TRBD1	TGTGCCATTCAACAGGGGGCTAAAAGATATGGCTACACCTTC	CAIQQGAKRYGYTF
TRBV5-1	-	TRBJ1-2	14	TRBD1	TGCGCCAGCAGCTGGGGGACAGGGACCTATGGCTACACCTTC	CASSWGTGTYGYTF
TRBV15	-	TRBJ2-3	16	TRBD2	TGTGCCACCAGCAGAGATGGCGGGAGGGGGACAGATACGCAGTATTTT	CATSRDGGRGTDTQYF